The 29 T cell receptor beta chains given below trace back to one sample, sequenced in a study of blood T cell repertoires in COVID-19. Profiling relied on immunoSEQ multiplex PCR, and the TCRdb table lists in-frame clones only, not all of them. This table holds around 120,000 clones, nearly 90% found once. Specimen: peripheral blood. These receptors all come from a woman aged 55-69 years with COVID-19, enrolled during active disease.

This sequence joins TRBV19 and TRBJ1-5; D is perhaps TRBD1 (6 bases). The germline V gene has CDR1 LNHDA and CDR2 SQIVND (reference sequence). The CDR3 totals 21 residues. V lost 6 bases and J lost 0, with 30 bases in between. The CDR3 DNA reads as TGTGCCAGTAGAGAATACTCCCCCGGACAGCAAAGCTCTTATAGCAATCAGCCCCAGCATTTT. Protein product: CASREYSPGQQSSYSNQPQHF.

The chain links TRBV30 to TRBJ1-3; 7 bases map to TRBD1. J lost 0 bases, V lost 6 bases, and 11 bases had no gene match. This CDR3 region has 16 residues. Germline V gene data show CDR1 as GTSNPN and CDR2 as SVGIG (reference sequence). In nucleotides, the CDR3 is TGTGCCTGCTCCGGGACAGCTCTTTTCTCTGGAAACACCATATATTTT. Protein: CACSGTALFSGNTIYF.

CDR3 region: CASSIRLDQPQHF. For the CDR3, the DNA is TGTGCCAGTAGTATCCGACTCGATCAGCCCCAGCATTTT. The chain joins TRBV19 to TRBJ1-5; no firm D call. Germline CDR1 is LNHDA and CDR2 is SQIVND (reference sequence). Between the trimmed V and J ends, which lost 3 bases and 5 bases, there was a span of 8 bases. This CDR3 has 13 residues.

The V and J genes are TRBV6-2 or TRBV6-3 and TRBJ1-1, with D unresolved. Between the trimmed V and J ends, which lost 0 bases and 5 bases, there was a span of 16 bases. CDR3 length: 16 residues. The V gene's germline CDR1 is MNHEY and CDR2 SVGEGT. The CDR3 region has the DNA TGTGCCAGCAGTTACTCCCAGGCAAGCCGTAGGACTGAAGCTTTCTTT. This codes for CASSYSQASRRTEAFF.

The chain uses TRBV19 and TRBJ1-6, with 7 bases identical to TRBD1. The CDR3 spans 13 residues. After removal of 6 bases from V and 10 bases from J, the junction contained 6 bases not matched to a gene. CDR1 is LNHDA and CDR2 is SQIVND in the germline V gene (reference sequence). The CDR3 spells CASSPTGDSPLHF. DNA for the CDR3: TGTGCCAGTAGCCCCACAGGGGACTCACCCCTCCACTTT.

The J gene is TRBJ1-1, the V gene TRBV6-5; D not certain. V was trimmed by 6 bases and J by 3 bases, leaving 14 bases between them. The CDR3 extends over 14 amino acids. Germline V gene sequence: CDR1 MNHEY, CDR2 SVGAGI. The CDR3 coding sequence is TGTGCCAGCAGCCTCAGTTTATTGGACACTGAAGCTTTCTTT. It codes for CASSLSLLDTEAFF.

The rearrangement uses TRBV11-2 and TRBJ1-5, with D uncertain. Germline V lookup: CDR1 SGHAT, CDR2 FQNNGV. V shed 4 bases and J shed 4 bases, with 8 bases lying between them. The CDR3 contains 13 residues. The CDR3 region has the DNA TGTGCCAGCAGCTCGCTCGGGAATCAGCCCCAGCATTTT. It yields the protein CASSSLGNQPQHF.

The chain recombines TRBV5-1 with TRBJ2-5, with 11 bases aligning to TRBD2. V was clipped by 0 bases and J by 3 bases; unmatched bases: 1. Germline lookup yields CDR1 SGHRS and CDR2 YFSETQ. This CDR3 comprises 15 residues. The CDR3: CASSLGGLAEETQYF. Written as DNA, the CDR3 is TGCGCCAGCAGCTTGGGGGGACTAGCGGAAGAGACCCAGTACTTC.

The count of this clone is one. The V and J genes are TRBV19 and TRBJ2-7; TRBD1 matches at 7 bases. The CDR3 contains 14 residues. Germline lookup yields CDR1 LNHDA and CDR2 SQIVND (reference sequence). V gave up 6 bases and J gave up 0 bases; unmatched junction bases: 5. This chain's CDR3 is CASSGQVSSYEQYF. CDR3 sequence (DNA): TGTGCCAGTAGCGGACAGGTTAGCTCCTACGAGCAGTACTTC.

This rearrangement joins TRBV19 to TRBJ1-2; 12 positions match TRBD1. The CDR3 length is 17 residues. Germline values: CDR1 LNHDA, CDR2 SQIVND (reference sequence). J was trimmed by 5 bases and V by 4 bases; bases with no gene match: 11. The CDR3 loop is CASSTTGTGGISYGYTF. CDR3 DNA sequence: TGTGCCAGTAGTACCACCGGGACAGGGGGCATTAGTTATGGCTACACCTTC.

The V call is TRBV19, the J call TRBJ1-1; D gene unclear. Looked up from germline, CDR1 is LNHDA and CDR2 is SQIVND (reference sequence). Trimming removed 5 bases from V and 0 bases from J, with 7 bases in between. The CDR3 contains 13 residues. The CDR3 loop reads CASSSTVNTEAFF. In nucleotides, the CDR3 is TGTGCCAGTAGTTCAACGGTGAACACTGAAGCTTTCTTT.

The genes are TRBV5-1 and TRBJ1-6; 11 bases are shared with TRBD1. V trimming: 5 bases; J trimming: 9 bases; junction bases outside the gene matches: 13. This CDR3 is 17 amino acids long. CDR1 and CDR2 from the germline V gene are SGHRS and YFSETQ. The CDR3 loop reads CASRLRTGGRSGSPLHF. The CDR3 coding sequence is TGCGCCAGCAGACTGCGGACAGGGGGCAGATCGGGTTCACCCCTCCACTTT.

The rearrangement joins TRBV7-9 to TRBJ1-2; 7 nucleotides align to TRBD1. V lost 4 bases and J lost 4; bases outside the gene matches: 0. This CDR3 spans 12 amino acids. Germline V gene data show CDR1 as SEHNR and CDR2 as FQNEAQ (reference sequence). CDR3 coding DNA: TGTGCCAGCAGCTGGGACAGCTATGGCTACACCTTC. It specifies CASSWDSYGYTF.

The chain links TRBV12-5 to TRBJ2-7; 9 bases agree with TRBD1. Germline-derived CDR1 and CDR2 are LGHNT and FRNRAP. J gave up 7 bases and V 0 bases, and 4 bases lay outside the gene matches. The CDR3 is 14 amino acids. The CDR3 DNA follows: TGTGCTAGTGGTTTGGTACAGGGGGCGCGGGAGCAGTACTTC. Amino acid sequence: CASGLVQGAREQYF.

The chain has TRBV19 and TRBJ2-1; 9 bases line up with TRBD1. Germline CDR1 is LNHDA and CDR2 is SQIVND (reference sequence). V dropped 5 bases and J dropped 4; count of bases not matched to a gene: 9. This CDR3 comprises 16 residues. CDR3 nucleotides: TGTGCCAGTAGTTCCCAATTGACAGGGGGTTACAATGAGCAGTTCTTC. This gives the protein CASSSQLTGGYNEQFF.

V gene TRBV6-5 combines with J gene TRBJ2-7, with 11 bases aligning to TRBD2. The CDR3 has 14 residues. V shed 4 bases, J shed 6 bases, and the junction held 5 bases outside the gene matches. Germline V gene lookup returns CDR1 MNHEY and CDR2 SVGAGI. The CDR3 DNA sequence: TGTGCCAGCAGTTCCCTAGCGGGGGGAAGCGAGCAGTACTTC. Translation: CASSSLAGGSEQYF.

This chain links TRBV23-1 with TRBJ1-1; D uncertain. TRBV23-1 is flagged as an ORF with uncertain function. The CDR3 has 14 residues. Trimming left V 3 bases short and J 1 base short, with 9 bases between. CDR3 sequence: CASSHARANTEAFF. The CDR3 DNA is TGCGCCAGCAGTCATGCGCGGGCGAACACTGAAGCTTTCTTT.

The chain couples TRBV5-4 to TRBJ2-7; D is unresolved. Between the trimmed V and J ends, which lost 0 bases and 7 bases, there was a span of 14 bases. The CDR3 length is 14 residues. Germline CDR1 reads SGHNT; CDR2 reads YYREEE (reference sequence). CDR3 sequence (DNA): TGTGCCAGCAGCTTGGACTCCGGAGTTGGAGAGCAGTACTTC. Translated: CASSLDSGVGEQYF.

The genes are TRBV9 and TRBJ2-1, with TRBD2 identical over 7 bases. There are 16 residues in the CDR3. The ends lost 4 bases at V and 3 bases at J; junction bases unmatched: 10. Germline values: CDR1 SGDLS, CDR2 YYNGEE. The CDR3: CASSRGDGGIYNEQFF. The CDR3 bases are TGTGCCAGCAGCCGGGGGGACGGGGGTATCTACAATGAGCAGTTCTTC.

This sequence joins TRBV6-5 and TRBJ1-3; D perhaps matches TRBD1 (6 bases). Trimming left V 0 bases short and J 2 bases short, with 8 bases between. The length of the CDR3 is 15 residues. Germline V gene data show CDR1 as MNHEY and CDR2 as SVGAGI. The CDR3 sequence is CASSYSNRAGNTIYF. In DNA form, the CDR3 reads TGTGCCAGCAGTTACTCGAACAGGGCTGGAAACACCATATATTTT.

The rearrangement links TRBV7-2 to TRBJ1-2; D ambiguous. CDR1 SGHTA and CDR2 FQGNSA come from the germline V gene. This CDR3 spans 14 amino acids. Trimming stripped 4 bases from V and 6 bases from J, with 15 bases between. The CDR3 is CASSSVPSNNGYTF. Written as DNA, the CDR3 is TGTGCCAGCAGCTCAGTCCCCTCGAACAATGGCTACACCTTC.

CDR3 nucleotides: TGTGCCAGCAGCTTACAGTGGCTTCGGAACACTGAAGCTTTCTTT. Translated, it gives CASSLQWLRNTEAFF. The chain recombines TRBV7-2 with TRBJ1-1; D is ambiguous. V lost 2 bases, J lost 1 base, and 11 bases lay in between. CDR3 length: 15 amino acids. Looked up from germline, CDR1 is SGHTA and CDR2 is FQGNSA.

The J gene is TRBJ1-2, the V gene TRBV5-1; the D is unclear. The CDR3 runs 13 residues. The germline V gene has CDR1 SGHRS and CDR2 YFSETQ. V was pared by 4 bases and J by 1 base, with 8 bases between. DNA for the CDR3: TGCGCCAGCAGCGGTGAGGTTAACTATGGCTACACCTTC. Protein: CASSGEVNYGYTF.

The chain links TRBV12-5 to TRBJ2-2; D perhaps matches TRBD2 (6 bases). CDR1 LGHNT and CDR2 FRNRAP come from the germline V gene. V dropped 1 base and J dropped 11 bases, with 11 bases sitting between them. CDR3 length equals 13 residues. CDR3 nucleotide sequence: TGTGCTAGTGGTTTGGGGCTCGGGGGAGAGCTGTTTTTT. It is translated as CASGLGLGGELFF.

This chain links TRBV7-2 with TRBJ1-4, with 7 bases lining up with TRBD1. The CDR3 has 17 residues. Germline V gives CDR1 SGHTA, CDR2 FQGNSA. The V and J ends lost 1 base and 8 bases, in that order; junction bases with no gene match: 13. CDR3 region: CASSLEGGRTGGEKLFF. The CDR3 DNA follows: TGTGCCAGCAGCTTAGAGGGGGGTCGGACAGGAGGGGAAAAACTGTTTTTT. The variable domain in full, completed from reference TRBV7-2 and TRBJ1-4, reads GAGVSQSPSNKVTEKGKDVELRCDPISGHTALYWYRQSLGQGLEFLIYFQGNSAPDKSGLPSDRFSAERTGGSVSTLTIQRTQQEDSAVYLCASSLEGGRTGGEKLFFGSGTQLSVL.

V is TRBV4-2 and J is TRBJ1-1; the match to TRBD1 covers 8 bases. V dropped 0 bases and J dropped 2; count of bases not matched to a gene: 17. CDR1 LGHNA and CDR2 YNFKEQ come from the germline V gene. The CDR3 spans 20 residues. CDR3 in DNA: TGTGCCAGCAGCCAAGAGGCAGGGACAGGTCCCAATTCAATAAACACTGAAGCTTTCTTT. Its translation: CASSQEAGTGPNSINTEAFF.

CDR3 sequence: CSARDAYEQYF. CDR3 DNA: TGCAGTGCTAGAGATGCGTACGAGCAGTACTTC. The chain joins TRBV20-1 to TRBJ2-7; D remains ambiguous. The CDR3 is 11 residues long. V was cut by 0 bases and J by 4 bases, with 4 bases left in between. Germline-derived CDR1 and CDR2 are DFQATT and SNEGSKA (reference sequence).

The chain uses TRBV5-1 and TRBJ1-6; D might be TRBD1 (5 bases). V lost 5 bases and J 14 bases, leaving 23 bases between the germline ends. The CDR3 extends over 15 amino acids. CDR1 and CDR2 (germline): SGHRS, YFSETQ. The CDR3 bases are TGCGCCAGCAGACCTTCCTACAGGTCTCTATACACCCTCCACTTT. Its protein is CASRPSYRSLYTLHF.

A note on this clone: This sample also contains other DNA sequences that code for the same CDR3. The V and J genes are TRBV18 and TRBJ1-6; 9 positions match TRBD1. The CDR3 is 14 amino acids. The germline CDR1 and CDR2 sequences are KGHSH and LQKENI. The V gene end was trimmed by 6 bases and the J gene end by 7 bases; junction bases not matched to a gene: 4. For the CDR3, the DNA is TGTGCCAGCTCGCCCGGGACAGGGAATTCACCCCTCCACTTT. This codes for CASSPGTGNSPLHF. The complete variable domain, with remaining parts taken from reference TRBV18 and TRBJ1-6, reads NAGVMQNPRHLVRRRGQEARLRCSPMKGHSHVYWYRQLPEEGLKFMVYLQKENIIDESGMPKERFSAEFPKEGPSILRIQQVVRGDSAAYFCASSPGTGNSPLHFGNGTRLTVT.